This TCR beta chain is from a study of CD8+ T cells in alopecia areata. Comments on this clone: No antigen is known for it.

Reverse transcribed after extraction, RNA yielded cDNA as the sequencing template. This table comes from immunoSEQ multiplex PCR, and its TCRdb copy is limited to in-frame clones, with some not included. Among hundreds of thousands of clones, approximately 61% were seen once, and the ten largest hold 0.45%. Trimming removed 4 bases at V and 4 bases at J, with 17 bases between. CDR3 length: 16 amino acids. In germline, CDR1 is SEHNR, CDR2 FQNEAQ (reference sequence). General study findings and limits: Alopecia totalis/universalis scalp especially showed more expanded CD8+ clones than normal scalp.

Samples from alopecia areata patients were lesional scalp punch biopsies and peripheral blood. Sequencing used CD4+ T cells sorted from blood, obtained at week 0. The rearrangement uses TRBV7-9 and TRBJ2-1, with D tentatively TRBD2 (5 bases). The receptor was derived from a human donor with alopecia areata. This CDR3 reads CASSSQDPRGYNEQFF. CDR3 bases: TGTGCCAGCAGCTCTCAGGACCCCCGGGGTTACAATGAGCAGTTCTTC. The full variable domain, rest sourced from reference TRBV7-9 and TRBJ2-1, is DTGVSQNPRHKITKRGQNVTFRCDPISEHNRLYWYRQTLGQGPEFLTYFQNEAQLEKSRLLSDRFSAERPKGSFSTLEIQRTEQGDSAMYLCASSSQDPRGYNEQFFGPGTRLTVL.